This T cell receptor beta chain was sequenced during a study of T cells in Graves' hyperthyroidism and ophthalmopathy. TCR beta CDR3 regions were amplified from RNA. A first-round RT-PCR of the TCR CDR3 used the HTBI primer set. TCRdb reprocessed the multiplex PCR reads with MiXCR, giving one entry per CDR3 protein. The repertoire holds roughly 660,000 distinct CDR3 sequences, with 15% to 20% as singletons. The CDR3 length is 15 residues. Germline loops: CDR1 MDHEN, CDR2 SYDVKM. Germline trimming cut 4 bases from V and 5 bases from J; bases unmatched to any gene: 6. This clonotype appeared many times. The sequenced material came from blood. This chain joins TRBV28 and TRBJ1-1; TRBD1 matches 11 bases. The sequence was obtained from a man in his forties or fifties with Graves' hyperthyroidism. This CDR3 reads CASSSPGQGETEAFF. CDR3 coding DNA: TGTGCCAGCAGTTCCCCGGGACAGGGGGAAACTGAAGCTTTCTTT.